This TCR beta chain was sequenced for a study of OX40 agonist ivuxolimab in advanced cancers. Overall study: Patients assigned to dose escalation were diagnosed with hepatocellular carcinoma, melanoma, renal cell or head and neck cancer.

Looked up from germline, CDR1 is SGHTA and CDR2 is FQGTGA. J lost 3 bases, V lost 5 bases, and 4 bases had no gene match. The CDR3 runs 15 residues. The method was immunoSEQ multiplex PCR; TCRdb's version includes in-frame clones alone and lacks a portion of them. The sample consists of tens of thousands of clones, more than 80% of them appearing once. The clonotype comes from an adult with an advanced solid tumor such as melanoma, head and neck, liver or kidney cancer. Sample: CD4+ or CD8+ T cells sorted from blood, taken in a trial of the OX40 agonist ivuxolimab. The chain uses TRBV7-3 and TRBJ2-3; 11 bases map to TRBD2. CDR3 in amino acids: CASSLSGGATDTQYF. CDR3 nucleotides: TGTGCCAGCAGCCTTAGCGGGGGGGCGACAGATACGCAGTATTTT.